These T cell receptor beta chains were read from a single sample in a study of cytomegalovirus exposure and HLA in healthy donors. Clones were read by immunoSEQ multiplex PCR, and TCRdb kept only the in-frame ones, dropping some. The sample yields around 200,000 clones, approximately 82% seen once. The specimen was PBMCs. The source of these receptors is a girl aged 2 to 10 in good health and CMV-seropositive. The CDR3 runs from the conserved cysteine through the conserved F or W. A D gene is named only where the DNA matches it firmly. Where a row states a size, it is once, few, many or the class of an expanded clone; other rows omit it.

D gene: TRBD1; clone size: few; J gene: TRBJ1-1; V gene: TRBV28; CDR3 DNA: TGTGCCAGCTCCCTCTCCGGGACAGCTGAAGCTTTCTTT; CDR3 protein: CASSLSGTAEAFF
D gene: NA; clone size: NA; J gene: TRBJ2-7; V gene: TRBV19; CDR3 DNA: TGTGCCAGTAGTATGCCGGGGAGCTCCTACGAGCAGTACTTC; CDR3 protein: CASSMPGSSYEQYF
D gene: TRBD1; clone size: NA; J gene: TRBJ1-1; V gene: TRBV5-1; CDR3 DNA: TGCGCCGGCAGCTTGGCGACAGGGCCGACGAACACTGAAGCTTTCTTT; CDR3 protein: CAGSLATGPTNTEAFF
D gene: NA; clone size: NA; J gene: TRBJ1-4; V gene: TRBV5-6; CDR3 DNA: TGTGCCAGCAGTTTGGGGGCAGGGGTGATTGAAAAACTGTTTTTT; CDR3 protein: CASSLGAGVIEKLFF
D gene: TRBD1; clone size: NA; J gene: TRBJ1-2; V gene: TRBV11-3; CDR3 DNA: TGTGCCAGCAGCGCCCGACAGGGTATCACCGTAAGTGGCTACACCTTC; CDR3 protein: CASSARQGITVSGYTF
D gene: NA; clone size: NA; J gene: TRBJ1-3; V gene: TRBV7-7; CDR3 DNA: TGTGCCATCGGGGAGGGAGCAGGAAACACCATATATTTT; CDR3 protein: CAIGEGAGNTIYF
D gene: NA; clone size: NA; J gene: TRBJ1-3; V gene: TRBV5-8; CDR3 DNA: TGTGCCAGCAGAATTCGGGCTGGAAACACCATATATTTT; CDR3 protein: CASRIRAGNTIYF
D gene: TRBD1; clone size: NA; J gene: TRBJ1-6; V gene: TRBV2; CDR3 DNA: TGTGCCAGCAGCAAGGACAGGAAGGGTTCACCCCTCCACTTT; CDR3 protein: CASSKDRKGSPLHF
D gene: NA; clone size: NA; J gene: TRBJ1-1; V gene: TRBV6-6; CDR3 DNA: TGTGCCAGCAGTCAAGACATGACCCAGAACACTGAAGCTTTCTTT; CDR3 protein: CASSQDMTQNTEAFF
D gene: TRBD2; clone size: NA; J gene: TRBJ2-5; V gene: TRBV6-1; CDR3 DNA: TGTGCCAGCAGTGATATAGCGGGGTACCAAGAGACCCAGTACTTC; CDR3 protein: CASSDIAGYQETQYF
D gene: NA; clone size: NA; J gene: TRBJ1-5; V gene: TRBV28; CDR3 DNA: TGTGCCAGCAGATACCCCAAAGGGAGGAAGCCCCAGCATTTT; CDR3 protein: CASRYPKGRKPQHF
D gene: NA; clone size: NA; J gene: TRBJ1-1; V gene: TRBV6-1; CDR3 DNA: TGTGCCAGCAGTGTCGAGAGGGCGAACACTGAAGCTTTCTTT; CDR3 protein: CASSVERANTEAFF
D gene: NA; clone size: NA; J gene: TRBJ2-7; V gene: TRBV2; CDR3 DNA: TGTGCCAGCAGTGAATTTCCGTGGGACACCTCCTACGAGCAGTACTTC; CDR3 protein: CASSEFPWDTSYEQYF
D gene: TRBD1; clone size: NA; J gene: TRBJ1-1; V gene: TRBV7-9; CDR3 DNA: TGTGCCAGCAGATTTGGACAGGGGACGAACACTGAAGCTTTCTTT; CDR3 protein: CASRFGQGTNTEAFF
D gene: NA; clone size: once; J gene: TRBJ2-7; V gene: TRBV7-3; CDR3 DNA: TGTGCCAGCAGCTTAGGCGGTTCTCCCTACGAGCAGTACTTC; CDR3 protein: CASSLGGSPYEQYF
D gene: NA; clone size: NA; J gene: TRBJ1-2; V gene: TRBV5-1; CDR3 DNA: TGCGCCAGCAGCTTGCCGAGTAACTATGGCTACACCTTC; CDR3 protein: CASSLPSNYGYTF
D gene: NA; clone size: few; J gene: TRBJ1-2; V gene: TRBV6-6; CDR3 DNA: TGTGCCAGCAGCCGTGAGGAAGGCACCTATGGCTACACCTTC; CDR3 protein: CASSREEGTYGYTF
D gene: TRBD2; clone size: NA; J gene: TRBJ2-7; V gene: TRBV10-2; CDR3 DNA: TGCGCCAGCAGTGGGCGGGAGGGCATTTACGAGCAGTACTTC; CDR3 protein: CASSGREGIYEQYF
D gene: TRBD1; clone size: NA; J gene: TRBJ1-3; V gene: TRBV7-9; CDR3 DNA: TGTGCCAGCAGCTCCACTAGGACAGGGCGCTCTGGAAACACCATATATTTT; CDR3 protein: CASSSTRTGRSGNTIYF
D gene: NA; clone size: NA; J gene: TRBJ2-1; V gene: TRBV5-1; CDR3 DNA: TGCGCCAGCAGCTTGGTAGGCGGGAATCCAGACAATGAGCAGTTCTTC; CDR3 protein: CASSLVGGNPDNEQFF
D gene: NA; clone size: NA; J gene: TRBJ1-2; V gene: TRBV5-4; CDR3 DNA: TGTGCCAGCAGCCTTAGCAGGGCCGTCTATGGCTACACCTTC; CDR3 protein: CASSLSRAVYGYTF
D gene: NA; clone size: NA; J gene: TRBJ2-3; V gene: TRBV14; CDR3 DNA: TGTGCCAGCAGCCAAGGGATAGGGGCAGGGGATACGCAGTATTTT; CDR3 protein: CASSQGIGAGDTQYF
D gene: NA; clone size: NA; J gene: TRBJ2-5; V gene: TRBV11-3; CDR3 DNA: TGTGCCAGCAGAGACCCGCCGGGAGAGACCCAGTACTTC; CDR3 protein: CASRDPPGETQYF
D gene: TRBD1; clone size: NA; J gene: TRBJ2-7; V gene: TRBV5-6; CDR3 DNA: TGTGCCAGCAGCTTCGGGACAGGGTTCGTCTTCAACGAGCAGTACTTC; CDR3 protein: CASSFGTGFVFNEQYF
D gene: TRBD1; clone size: once; J gene: TRBJ2-3; V gene: TRBV5-1; CDR3 DNA: TGCGCCAGCAGCCCGGACAGGGGGGCACGCGATACGCAGTATTTT; CDR3 protein: CASSPDRGARDTQYF
D gene: TRBD1; clone size: once; J gene: TRBJ2-7; V gene: TRBV18; CDR3 DNA: TGTGCCAGCTCACCTTTCTACGGGGACAGACCCTACGAGCAGTACTTC; CDR3 protein: CASSPFYGDRPYEQYF
D gene: NA; clone size: NA; J gene: TRBJ2-2; V gene: TRBV30; CDR3 DNA: TGTGCCTGGAGTGCCAGGGAGGCCGGGGAGCTGTTTTTT; CDR3 protein: CAWSAREAGELFF
D gene: TRBD2; clone size: NA; J gene: TRBJ2-7; V gene: TRBV27; CDR3 DNA: TGTGCCAGCAGTCCGGGGGGGGAGCAGTACTTC; CDR3 protein: CASSPGGEQYF
D gene: NA; clone size: NA; J gene: TRBJ2-1; V gene: TRBV7-3; CDR3 DNA: TGTGCCAGCAGCCGCCCGCGGGGATCCTACAATGAGCAGTTCTTC; CDR3 protein: CASSRPRGSYNEQFF
D gene: TRBD1; clone size: NA; J gene: TRBJ1-2; V gene: TRBV6-1; CDR3 DNA: TGTGCCAGCACCCCCCCAGGGGGCCATGGCTACACCTTC; CDR3 protein: CASTPPGGHGYTF